In its sample, the clone carrying this T cell receptor (beta chain) was seen a few times. The antigen remains undetermined. Repertoires were generated with immunoSEQ multiplex PCR, while TCRdb's copy carries only in-frame clones and drops some. The table has over a million clones, around three quarters seen once. CDR1 SGHRS and CDR2 YFSETQ come from the germline V gene. The CDR3 has 16 amino acids. Germline trimming cut 7 bases from V and 2 bases from J; bases unmatched to any gene: 6. This sample is drawn from a study of shared clonotypes between healthy human individuals. Study in general: Each donor had three CD4 naive, three CD4 memory, two CD8 naive and one CD8 memory plate.

Those who donated were healthy HIV-negative adults, with no recent acute infections or vaccinations reported. Negatively enriched CD4+ T cells were divided by CD45RA into naive and memory. Findings and limits, study-wide: Richness estimates generally favored naive over memory subsets.

The receptor's source is a man aged 18-30 years in good health. Some clones in this sample may be carry-over from other donors' samples. The chain couples TRBV5-1 to TRBJ2-1; 13 bases fit TRBD2. Sample: memory CD4+ T cells from PBMCs. Subset indicated: CD45RA-negative fraction. The CDR3 DNA reads TGCGCCAGCGGAACTAGCGGGAGGGCCGCCTACAATGAGCAGTTCTTC. It encodes CASGTSGRAAYNEQFF.